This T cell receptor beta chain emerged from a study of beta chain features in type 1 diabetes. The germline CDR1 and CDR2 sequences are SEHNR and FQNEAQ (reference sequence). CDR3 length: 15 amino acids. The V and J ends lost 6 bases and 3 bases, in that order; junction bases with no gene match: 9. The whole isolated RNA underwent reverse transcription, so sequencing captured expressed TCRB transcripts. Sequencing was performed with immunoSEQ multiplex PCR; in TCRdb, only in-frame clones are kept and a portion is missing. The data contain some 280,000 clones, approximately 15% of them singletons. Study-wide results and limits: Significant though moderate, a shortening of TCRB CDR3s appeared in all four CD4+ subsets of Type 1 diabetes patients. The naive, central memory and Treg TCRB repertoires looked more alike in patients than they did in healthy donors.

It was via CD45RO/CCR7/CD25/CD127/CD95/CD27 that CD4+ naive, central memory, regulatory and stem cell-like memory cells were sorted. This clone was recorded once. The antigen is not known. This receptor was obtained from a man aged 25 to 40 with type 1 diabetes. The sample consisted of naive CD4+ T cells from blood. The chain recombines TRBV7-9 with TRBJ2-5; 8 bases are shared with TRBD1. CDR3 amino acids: CASRRDTGQEETQYF. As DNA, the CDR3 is TGTGCCAGCAGACGCGACACGGGACAGGAAGAGACCCAGTACTTC.